A selection of T cell receptor beta chains follows, all from one sample in a study of CD8+CD57+ T cells in acquired aplastic anemia. TCRdb re-called the reads through MiXCR, storing one row per CDR3 protein. The repertoire includes approximately 170,000 distinct CDR3 sequences, around half of them detected once, and about 2.9% sits in the top ten. Sample: sorted CD4+, CD8+, or CD8+CD57+ T cells (not recorded which) from PBMCs. The receptors originated from a human donor with aplastic anemia. Each CDR3 is given without its conserved first and last residue. D genes are given only for firm matches.

v_call | d_call | cdr3_aa
TRBV4-2 | . | ASSVSGENSPLH
TRBV7-2 | . | ASSLDYEQF
TRBV5-6 | TRBD1 | ASSIRTGTGNLNYGYT
TRBV20-1 | . | SARDVRGSPLH
TRBV19 | . | ASSIQGYVNEQF
TRBV5-4 | . | ARSLGGERNSPLH
TRBV24-1 | . | ATLLRQDNEKLF
TRBV2 | . | ASSAQVAYEQY
TRBV5-1 | TRBD1 | ASSDDRGLYEQY
TRBV15 | TRBD1 | ATSRPGQGFDYGYT
TRBV6-6 | . | ASSYSPTNEKLF
TRBV2 | . | ASSAQGPSSYEQY
TRBV20-1 | . | SARDSPIDTEAF
TRBV20-1 | TRBD2 | SAKRTSEGLGETQY
TRBV11-3 | . | ASSLTGKPEAF
TRBV6-2/TRBV6-3 | TRBD1 | ASSNGQGASETQY
TRBV7-2 | TRBD1 | ASRTGTYTGELF
TRBV12-5 | . | ASGLGDKGNTIY
TRBV2 | TRBD1 | ASSWDRGRGDTEAF
TRBV10-3 | TRBD1 | AIWTGSGNTIY
TRBV15 | . | ATSRSSDVTPLH
TRBV2 | . | ASSNDRLNYGYT
TRBV5-1 | TRBD1 | ASSLEPGTASTGTQY
TRBV10-3 | . | ATRAKAPTMSQY
TRBV4-3 | TRBD1 | ASSQETGANYGYT
TRBV24-1 | TRBD2 | ATSDVGLAGTTQY